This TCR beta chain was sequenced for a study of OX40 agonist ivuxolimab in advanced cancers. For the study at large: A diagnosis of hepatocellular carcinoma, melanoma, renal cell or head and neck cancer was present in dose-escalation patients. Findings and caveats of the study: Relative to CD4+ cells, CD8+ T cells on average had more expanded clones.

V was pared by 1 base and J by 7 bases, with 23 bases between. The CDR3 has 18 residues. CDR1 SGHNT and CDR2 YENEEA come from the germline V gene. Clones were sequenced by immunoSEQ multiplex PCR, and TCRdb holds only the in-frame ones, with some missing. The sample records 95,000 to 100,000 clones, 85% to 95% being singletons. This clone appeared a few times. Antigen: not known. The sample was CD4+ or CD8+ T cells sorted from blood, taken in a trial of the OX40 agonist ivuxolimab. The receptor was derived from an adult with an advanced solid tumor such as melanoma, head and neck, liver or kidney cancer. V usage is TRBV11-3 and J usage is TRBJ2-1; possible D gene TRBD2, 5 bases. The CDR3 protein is CASSLGRSGLRVRNEQFF. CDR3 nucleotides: TGTGCCAGCAGCTTAGGTCGAAGCGGTCTAAGGGTAAGGAATGAGCAGTTCTTC.